The entry below gives a single TCR beta chain sequence along with its context. In the study's own analysis: Estimates of nucleated cell counts were drawn from the amplification of reference gene primers. Measured with immunoSEQ multiplex PCR; TCRdb has only the in-frame clones, and not every one. V, J and clone size are those of that table, while D and trimming were read from the DNA. The table lists roughly 120,000 clones, nearly 90% of them singletons, with 8% to 9.5% in the top ten. This sample is drawn from a study of blood T cell repertoires in COVID-19. Study summary: In each case, the material was cDNA or gDNA derived from T cells, B-cell-depleted T cells, or PBMCs.

Sequencing used peripheral blood. The TCR was taken from a woman between 65 and 79 years old who had recovered from COVID-19.

This chain's CDR3 is CATGRRGGYGELFF. The CDR3 bases are TGTGCCACCGGAAGGCGGGGGGGCTACGGGGAGCTGTTTTTT. J is TRBJ2-2 and V is TRBV15; the match to TRBD2 covers 9 bases. Germline loops: CDR1 LNHNV, CDR2 YYDKDF (reference sequence). J was trimmed by 7 bases and V by 8 bases; bases with no gene match: 8. The CDR3 is 14 amino acids.